This TCR beta chain was sequenced during a study of neurological immune-mediated disorders. Sorted libraries were derived from 850,000 to 1,000,000 CD4+ or CD8+ T cells. Synthesis of cDNA used 5'RACE (with 10-nucleotide random UMIs). TCRdb analysed the 5' RACE reads with MiXCR anew, one entry per CDR3 protein. The sample consists of roughly 30,000 distinct CDR3 sequences, under 6.5% of them appearing once. Regarding the study as a whole: Across subjects, expanded clones had no CDR3 amino acid sequences in common, pointing to private repertoires in all groups.

Notes on this clonotype: The target antigen is unknown.

Losses at the gene ends were 4 bases for V and 8 bases for J; bases not matched to a gene: 6. Germline CDR1 SEHNR, CDR2 FQNEAQ (reference sequence). The CDR3 spans 14 residues. The source material was CD4+ T cells from blood. The clonotype comes from a woman between 50 and 59 years old in good health. The chain has TRBV7-9 and TRBJ2-1; 9 positions agree with TRBD2. CDR3 loop: CASSWGLAGDEQFF. The DNA of the CDR3 is TGTGCCAGCAGCTGGGGACTAGCAGGCGATGAGCAGTTCTTC.